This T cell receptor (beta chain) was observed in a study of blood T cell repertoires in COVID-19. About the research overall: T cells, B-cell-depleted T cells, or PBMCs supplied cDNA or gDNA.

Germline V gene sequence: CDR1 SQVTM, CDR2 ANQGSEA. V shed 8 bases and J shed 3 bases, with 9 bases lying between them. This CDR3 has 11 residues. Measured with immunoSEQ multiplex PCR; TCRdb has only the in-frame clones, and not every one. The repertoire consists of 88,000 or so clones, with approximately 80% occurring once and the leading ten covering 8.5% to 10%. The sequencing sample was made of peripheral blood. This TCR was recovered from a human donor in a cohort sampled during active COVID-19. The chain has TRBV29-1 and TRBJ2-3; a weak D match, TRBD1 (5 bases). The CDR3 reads CSTTATDTQYF. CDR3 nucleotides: TGCAGCACGACAGCAACAGATACGCAGTATTTT.